This entry lists 20 T cell receptor beta chains sequenced from one sample in a study of OX40 agonist ivuxolimab in advanced cancers. Sequencing used immunoSEQ multiplex PCR; TCRdb keeps in-frame clones, though not all of them. The sample yields tens of thousands of clones, around nine tenths seen once. Sample: CD4+ or CD8+ T cells sorted from blood, taken in a trial of the OX40 agonist ivuxolimab. The receptors here all came from an adult with an advanced solid tumor such as melanoma, head and neck, liver or kidney cancer.

The chain links TRBV5-1 to TRBJ1-1, with D unresolved. The CDR3 length is 13 residues. V was pared by 0 bases and J by 7 bases, with 10 bases between. From germline, CDR1 is SGHRS and CDR2 YFSETQ. The CDR3 DNA sequence: TGCGCCAGCAGCTTGGAACGAGATGGTGAAGCTTTCTTT. Residues: CASSLERDGEAFF.

The chain recombines TRBV10-3 with TRBJ2-2; 10 nucleotides match TRBD1. Germline V gives CDR1 ENHRY, CDR2 SYGVKD. This CDR3 is 15 amino acids long. V shed 5 bases, J shed 7 bases, and the junction held 7 bases outside the gene matches. CDR3: CAISSTGGEIGELFF. The DNA of the CDR3 is TGTGCCATCAGTTCGACAGGGGGCGAAATCGGGGAGCTGTTTTTT.

This chain uses TRBV14 with TRBJ1-4; no reliable D call. This CDR3 is 13 amino acids long. Germline V lookup: CDR1 SGHDN, CDR2 FVKESK. V was cut by 1 base and J by 7 bases, with 7 bases left in between. CDR3 DNA sequence: TGTGCCAGCAGCCAAGGCCTGCGTGAAAAACTGTTTTTT. This codes for CASSQGLREKLFF.

This clone was observed a few times. This chain links TRBV7-2 with TRBJ2-3; TRBD2 matches at 9 bases. This CDR3 is built from 16 residues. Germline CDR1 is SGHTA and CDR2 is FQGNSA. Trimming removed 1 base from V and 5 bases from J; junction bases left unmatched: 7. CDR3 residues: CASSLGAGGPIDTQYF. The CDR3 DNA follows: TGTGCCAGCAGCTTAGGGGCGGGGGGGCCAATAGATACGCAGTATTTT.

The rearrangement links TRBV27 to TRBJ2-2, with 9 bases lining up with TRBD2. The CDR3 is made up of 15 amino acids. The V segment lost 5 bases and the J segment 8 bases; nucleotides outside the gene matches: 9. The germline CDR1 and CDR2 sequences are MNHEY and SMNVEV (reference sequence). As DNA, the CDR3 is TGTGCCAGCAGTCTCCGCCGTCTAGCGGGAGGGGAGCTGTTTTTT. It specifies CASSLRRLAGGELFF.

The V call is TRBV7-9, the J call TRBJ1-6, with 7 bases fitting TRBD1. The germline gives CDR1 SEHNR, CDR2 FQNEAQ (reference sequence). The CDR3 contains 13 residues. With 7 bases clipped from V and 9 bases from J, the junction kept 6 bases outside the gene matches. CDR3 nucleotides: TGTGCCAGCACACGACAGGGAGGTTCACCCCTCCACTTT. Translation: CASTRQGGSPLHF.

V usage is TRBV27 and J usage is TRBJ2-7; D is unresolved. Germline V gene lookup returns CDR1 MNHEY and CDR2 SMNVEV (reference sequence). Trimming shortened V by 6 bases and J by 1 base, and 13 bases separated the two germline ends. The CDR3 has 14 amino acids. The CDR3 DNA reads as TGTGCCAGCAGATTAAACGTGGGGTCCTACGAGCAGTACTTC. This codes for CASRLNVGSYEQYF.

The V gene is TRBV6-5, the J gene TRBJ2-7; 12 nucleotides line up with TRBD2. Germline CDR1 reads MNHEY; CDR2 reads SVGAGI. The V and J ends lost 5 bases and 2 bases, in that order; junction bases with no gene match: 4. There are 15 residues in the CDR3. The CDR3 sequence is CASSLLAGGPYEQYF. The CDR3 DNA is TGTGCCAGCAGTCTACTAGCGGGGGGACCCTACGAGCAGTACTTC.

This chain connects TRBV5-8 to TRBJ1-4; no reliable D call. V shed 0 bases and J shed 6 bases, with 3 bases lying between them. CDR1 is SGHTS, CDR2 YDEGEE, per germline. The CDR3 contains 12 residues. The DNA of the CDR3 is TGTGCCAGCAGCTTGGGTGATGAAAAACTGTTTTTT. It yields the protein CASSLGDEKLFF.

This sequence joins TRBV7-2 and TRBJ2-1; D remains ambiguous. The germline V gene has CDR1 SGHTA and CDR2 FQGNSA. Trimming pared 4 bases from V and 3 bases from J, leaving 16 bases between. CDR3 length equals 16 residues. The CDR3 sequence: CASSSEGLRVYNEQFF. The CDR3 DNA reads TGTGCCAGCAGCTCCGAAGGTCTCCGGGTCTACAATGAGCAGTTCTTC. The full variable domain, rest sourced from reference TRBV7-2 and TRBJ2-1, is GAGVSQSPSNKVTEKGKDVELRCDPISGHTALYWYRQSLGQGLEFLIYFQGNSAPDKSGLPSDRFSAERTGGSVSTLTIQRTQQEDSAVYLCASSSEGLRVYNEQFFGPGTRLTVL.

This clone is a singleton in its sample. This rearrangement joins TRBV5-1 to TRBJ2-1, with D unresolved. Trimming shortened V by 3 bases and J by 9 bases, and 13 bases separated the two germline ends. This CDR3 region has 13 residues. Germline V lookup: CDR1 SGHRS, CDR2 YFSETQ. As DNA, the CDR3 is TGCGCCAGCAGCTCCGTTTTGGCAGGTGAGCAGTTCTTC. It codes for CASSSVLAGEQFF. The entire variable domain, with the rest obtained from reference TRBV5-1 and TRBJ2-1, is as follows: KAGVTQTPRYLIKTRGQQVTLSCSPISGHRSVSWYQQTPGQGLQFLFEYFSETQRNKGNFPGRFSGRQFSNSRSEMNVSTLELGDSALYLCASSSVLAGEQFFGPGTRLTVL.

The rearrangement uses TRBV19 and TRBJ2-7; possible D gene TRBD1, 5 bases. V was shortened by 5 bases and J by 2 bases, with 13 bases between the two germline ends. CDR3 size: 14 residues. Per germline, CDR1 LNHDA and CDR2 SQIVND (reference sequence). CDR3 region: CASSPTGTTYEQYF. CDR3 in DNA: TGTGCCAGTAGTCCAACAGGTACTACCTACGAGCAGTACTTC. Based on the CDR3 plus reference TRBV19 and TRBJ2-7, the full variable domain is DGGITQSPKYLFRKEGQNVTLSCEQNLNHDAMYWYRQDPGQGLRLIYYSQIVNDFQKGDIAEGYSVSREKKESFPLTVTSAQKNPTAFYLCASSPTGTTYEQYFGPGTRLTVT.

The chain's CDR3 is CASSSGAITGYNEQFF. Here the CDR3 DNA reads TGTGCCAGCAGCTCTGGGGCCATTACTGGGTACAATGAGCAGTTCTTC. The chain is built from TRBV5-4 and TRBJ2-1; a weak D match, TRBD1 (5 bases). From germline, CDR1 is SGHNT and CDR2 YYREEE (reference sequence). V was pared by 3 bases and J by 4 bases, with 17 bases between. CDR3 size: 16 residues.

V gene TRBV19 combines with J gene TRBJ2-2; 11 bases agree with TRBD2. CDR1 LNHDA and CDR2 SQIVND come from the germline V gene (reference sequence). J gave up 1 base and V 4 bases, and 8 bases lay outside the gene matches. The length of the CDR3 is 18 residues. Here the CDR3 reads CASSRGTSGSLNTGELFF. CDR3 coding DNA: TGTGCCAGTAGTAGGGGTACTAGCGGGAGTTTGAACACCGGGGAGCTGTTTTTT.

This clone has more than one count but fewer than ten. The gene calls are TRBV20-1 and TRBJ1-1; D is unclear. CDR1 is DFQATT, CDR2 SNEGSKA, per germline (reference sequence). This CDR3 has 9 amino acids. The CDR3 is CRGNTEAFF. The CDR3 DNA reads as TGCAGGGGGAACACTGAAGCTTTCTTT.

The chain recombines TRBV18 with TRBJ2-1; 8 bases match TRBD2. The V gene end was trimmed by 1 base and the J gene end by 5 bases; junction bases not matched to a gene: 4. The germline gives CDR1 KGHSH, CDR2 LQKENI. The CDR3 has 15 amino acids. The CDR3 coding sequence is TGTGCCAGCTCACCACGATATAGCGGGGACAATGAGCAGTTCTTC. It encodes CASSPRYSGDNEQFF. Variable domain in full (rest from reference TRBV18 and TRBJ2-1): NAGVMQNPRHLVRRRGQEARLRCSPMKGHSHVYWYRQLPEEGLKFMVYLQKENIIDESGMPKERFSAEFPKEGPSILRIQQVVRGDSAAYFCASSPRYSGDNEQFFGPGTRLTVL.

The rearrangement links TRBV7-8 to TRBJ1-4; D possibly corresponds to TRBD1 (6 bases). Trimming cost V 5 bases and J 8 bases, with 21 bases left between them. CDR3 length equals 16 residues. CDR1 is SGHVS and CDR2 is FQNEAQ in the germline V gene. DNA of the CDR3: TGTGCCAGCAGCCAAAGGGTCCCACAGGGCCCCGAAAAACTGTTTTTT. It yields the protein CASSQRVPQGPEKLFF. Full variable domain (outside the CDR3, taken from reference TRBV7-8 and TRBJ1-4): GAGVSQSPRYKVAKRGQDVALRCDPISGHVSLFWYQQALGQGPEFLTYFQNEAQLDKSGLPSDRFFAERPEGSVSTLKIQRTQQEDSAVYLCASSQRVPQGPEKLFFGSGTQLSVL.

This sequence joins TRBV7-2 and TRBJ2-2; possibly TRBD1 for D (6 bases). Germline loops: CDR1 SGHTA, CDR2 FQGNSA. This CDR3 comprises 16 residues. V was trimmed by 2 bases and J by 1 base, leaving 11 bases between them. The CDR3 sequence is CASSLQTGLNTGELFF. CDR3 sequence (DNA): TGTGCCAGCAGCTTACAGACAGGACTGAACACCGGGGAGCTGTTTTTT.

V and J are TRBV18 and TRBJ2-7; a possible D gene is TRBD1 (6 bases). The germline V gene encodes CDR1 KGHSH and CDR2 LQKENI. The CDR3 consists of 13 residues. V shed 2 bases and J shed 2 bases, with 7 bases lying between them. CDR3 in amino acids: CASSPRTAYEQYF. Written as DNA, the CDR3 is TGTGCCAGCTCACCAAGGACAGCCTACGAGCAGTACTTC. The full variable domain, rest sourced from reference TRBV18 and TRBJ2-7, is NAGVMQNPRHLVRRRGQEARLRCSPMKGHSHVYWYRQLPEEGLKFMVYLQKENIIDESGMPKERFSAEFPKEGPSILRIQQVVRGDSAAYFCASSPRTAYEQYFGPGTRLTVT.

This rearrangement joins TRBV4-3 to TRBJ1-4, with D possibly being TRBD1 (5 bases). There are 15 residues in the CDR3. CDR1 is LGHNA, CDR2 YSLEER, per germline. Trimming shortened V by 1 base and J by 5 bases, and 11 bases separated the two germline ends. The DNA of the CDR3 is TGCGCCAGCAGCCAAGTAGTGGGGGGGAATGAAAAACTGTTTTTT. Translating it yields CASSQVVGGNEKLFF.